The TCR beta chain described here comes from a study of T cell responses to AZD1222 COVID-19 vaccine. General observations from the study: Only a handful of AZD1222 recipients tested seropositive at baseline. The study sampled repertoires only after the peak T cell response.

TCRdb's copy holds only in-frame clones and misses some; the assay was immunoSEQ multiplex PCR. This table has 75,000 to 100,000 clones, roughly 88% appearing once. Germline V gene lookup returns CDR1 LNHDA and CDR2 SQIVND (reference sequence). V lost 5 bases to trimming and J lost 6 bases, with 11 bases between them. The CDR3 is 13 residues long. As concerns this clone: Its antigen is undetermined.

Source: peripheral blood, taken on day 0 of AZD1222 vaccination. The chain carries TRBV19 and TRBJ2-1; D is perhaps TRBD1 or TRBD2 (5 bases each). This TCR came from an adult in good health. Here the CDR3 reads CASSAGTGNEQFF. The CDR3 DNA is TGTGCCAGTAGTGCAGGGACCGGCAATGAGCAGTTCTTC.